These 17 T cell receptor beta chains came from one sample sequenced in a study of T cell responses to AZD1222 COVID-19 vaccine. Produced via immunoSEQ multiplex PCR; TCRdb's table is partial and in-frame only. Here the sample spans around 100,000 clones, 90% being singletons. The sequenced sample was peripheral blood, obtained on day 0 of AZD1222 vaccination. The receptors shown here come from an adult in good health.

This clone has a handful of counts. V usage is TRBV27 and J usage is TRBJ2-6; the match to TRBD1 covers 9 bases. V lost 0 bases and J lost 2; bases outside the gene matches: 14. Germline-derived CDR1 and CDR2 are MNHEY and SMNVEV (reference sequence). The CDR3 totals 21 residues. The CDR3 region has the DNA TGTGCCAGCAGTTTATCGCCGACCGGGACAGGGTGGTTTGCTGGGGCCAACGTCCTGACTTTC. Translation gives CASSLSPTGTGWFAGANVLTF. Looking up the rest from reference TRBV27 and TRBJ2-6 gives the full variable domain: EAQVTQNPRYLITVTGKKLTVTCSQNMNHEYMSWYRQDPGLGLRQIYYSMNVEVTDKGDVPEGYKVSRKEKRNFPLILESPSPNQTSLYFCASSLSPTGTGWFAGANVLTFGAGSRLTVL.

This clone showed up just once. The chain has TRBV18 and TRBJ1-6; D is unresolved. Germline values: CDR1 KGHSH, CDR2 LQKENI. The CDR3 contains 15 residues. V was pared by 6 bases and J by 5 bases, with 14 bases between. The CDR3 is CASSRSGPNNSPLHF. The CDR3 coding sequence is TGTGCCAGCTCTCGTAGTGGGCCTAATAATTCACCCCTCCACTTT.

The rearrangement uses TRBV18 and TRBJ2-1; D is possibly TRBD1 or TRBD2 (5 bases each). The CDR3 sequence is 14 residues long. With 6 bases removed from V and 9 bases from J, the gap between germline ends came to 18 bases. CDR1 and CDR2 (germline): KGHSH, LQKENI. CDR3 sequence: CASSLIQGRGEQFF. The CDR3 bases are TGTGCCAGCTCCCTCATTCAGGGTCGGGGTGAGCAGTTCTTC.

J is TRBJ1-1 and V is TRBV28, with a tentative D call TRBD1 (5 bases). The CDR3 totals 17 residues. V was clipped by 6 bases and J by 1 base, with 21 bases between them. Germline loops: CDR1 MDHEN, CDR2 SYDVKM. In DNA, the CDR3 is TGTGCCAGCAGCTCCCTCTGGGGAGGGACTGGGAACACTGAAGCTTTCTTT. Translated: CASSSLWGGTGNTEAFF.

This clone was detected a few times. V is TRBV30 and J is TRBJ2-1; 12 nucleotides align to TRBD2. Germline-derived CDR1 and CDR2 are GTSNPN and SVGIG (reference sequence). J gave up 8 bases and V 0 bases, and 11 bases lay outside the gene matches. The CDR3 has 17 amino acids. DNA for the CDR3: TGTGCCTGGAGTGTATCCCCTTCTAGCGGGGGGGCTGATGAGCAGTTCTTC. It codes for CAWSVSPSSGGADEQFF. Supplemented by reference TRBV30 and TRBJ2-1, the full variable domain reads SQTIHQWPATLVQPVGSPLSLECTVEGTSNPNLYWYRQAAGRGLQLLFYSVGIGQISSEVPQNLSASRPQDRQFILSSKKLLLSDSGFYLCAWSVSPSSGGADEQFFGPGTRLTVL.

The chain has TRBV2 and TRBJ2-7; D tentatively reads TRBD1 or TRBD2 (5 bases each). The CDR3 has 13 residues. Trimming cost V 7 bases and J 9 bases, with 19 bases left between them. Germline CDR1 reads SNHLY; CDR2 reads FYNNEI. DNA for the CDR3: TGTGCCAGCATTATTTTCGGGGCTACGGGGCAGTACTTC. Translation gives CASIIFGATGQYF.

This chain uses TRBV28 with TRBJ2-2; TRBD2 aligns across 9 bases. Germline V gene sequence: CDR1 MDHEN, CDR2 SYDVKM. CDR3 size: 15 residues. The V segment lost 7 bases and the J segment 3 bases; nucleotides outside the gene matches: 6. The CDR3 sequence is CASTRGGRDTGELFF. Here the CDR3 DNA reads TGTGCCAGCACGCGGGGGGGCCGAGACACCGGGGAGCTGTTTTTT. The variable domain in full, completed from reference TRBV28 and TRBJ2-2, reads DVKVTQSSRYLVKRTGEKVFLECVQDMDHENMFWYRQDPGLGLRLIYFSYDVKMKEKGDIPEGYSVSREKKERFSLILESASTNQTSMYLCASTRGGRDTGELFFGEGSRLTVL.

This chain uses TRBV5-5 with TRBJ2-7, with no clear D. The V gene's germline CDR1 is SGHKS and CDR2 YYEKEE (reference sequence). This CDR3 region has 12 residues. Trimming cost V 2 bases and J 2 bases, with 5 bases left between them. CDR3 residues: CASSFRPYEQYF. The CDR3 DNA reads TGTGCCAGCAGCTTCCGGCCCTACGAGCAGTACTTC.

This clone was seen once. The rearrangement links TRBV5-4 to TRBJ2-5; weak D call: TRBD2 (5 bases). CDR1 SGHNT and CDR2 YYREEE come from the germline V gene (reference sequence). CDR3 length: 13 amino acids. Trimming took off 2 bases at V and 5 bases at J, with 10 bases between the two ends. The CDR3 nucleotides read TGTGCCAGCAGCTTACGGCGCGGGGAGACCCAGTACTTC. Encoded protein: CASSLRRGETQYF.

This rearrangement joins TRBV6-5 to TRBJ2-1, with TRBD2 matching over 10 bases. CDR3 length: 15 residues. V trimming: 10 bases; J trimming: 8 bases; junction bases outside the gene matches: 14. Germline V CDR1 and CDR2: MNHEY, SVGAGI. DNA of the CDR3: TGTGCCACCCTTTCAACTAGCGGGGCGCGCGATGAGCAGTTCTTC. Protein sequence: CATLSTSGARDEQFF.

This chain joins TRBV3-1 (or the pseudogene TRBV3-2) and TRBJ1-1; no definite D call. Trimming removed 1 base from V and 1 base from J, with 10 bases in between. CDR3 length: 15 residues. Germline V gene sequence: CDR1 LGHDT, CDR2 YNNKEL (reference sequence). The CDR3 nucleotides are TGTGCCAGCAGCCAAGTAAGGCTAAAGAACACTGAAGCTTTCTTT. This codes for CASSQVRLKNTEAFF.

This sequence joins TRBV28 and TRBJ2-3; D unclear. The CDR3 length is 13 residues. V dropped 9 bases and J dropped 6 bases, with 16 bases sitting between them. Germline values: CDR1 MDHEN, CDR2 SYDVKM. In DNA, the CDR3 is TGTGCCAGTCGGGCTTTCCATCGCGATACGCAGTATTTT. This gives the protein CASRAFHRDTQYF.

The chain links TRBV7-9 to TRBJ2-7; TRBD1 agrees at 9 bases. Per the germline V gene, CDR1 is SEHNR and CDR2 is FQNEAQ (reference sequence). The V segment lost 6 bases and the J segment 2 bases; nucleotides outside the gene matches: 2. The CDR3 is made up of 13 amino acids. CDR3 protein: CASRRQGAYEQYF. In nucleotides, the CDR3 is TGTGCCAGCAGAAGACAGGGGGCCTACGAGCAGTACTTC.

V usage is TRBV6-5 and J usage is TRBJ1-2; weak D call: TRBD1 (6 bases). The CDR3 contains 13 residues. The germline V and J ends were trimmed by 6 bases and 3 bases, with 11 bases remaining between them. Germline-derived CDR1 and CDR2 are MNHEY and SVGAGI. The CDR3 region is CASSQDRYYGYTF. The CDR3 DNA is TGTGCCAGCAGCCAGGACAGATACTATGGCTACACCTTC.

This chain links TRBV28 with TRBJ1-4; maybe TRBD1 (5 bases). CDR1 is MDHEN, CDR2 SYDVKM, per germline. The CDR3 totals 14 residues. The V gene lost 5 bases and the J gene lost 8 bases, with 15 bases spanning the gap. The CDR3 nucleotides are TGTGCCAGCAGTCCCCAGGGTTTATGGGAAAAACTGTTTTTT. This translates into CASSPQGLWEKLFF.

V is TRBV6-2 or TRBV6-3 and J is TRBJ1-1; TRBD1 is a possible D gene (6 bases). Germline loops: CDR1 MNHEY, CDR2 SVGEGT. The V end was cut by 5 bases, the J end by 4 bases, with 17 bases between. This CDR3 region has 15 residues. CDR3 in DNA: TGTGCCAGCAGTCCCTGGGACACCGGGTCCACTGAAGCTTTCTTT. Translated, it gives CASSPWDTGSTEAFF.

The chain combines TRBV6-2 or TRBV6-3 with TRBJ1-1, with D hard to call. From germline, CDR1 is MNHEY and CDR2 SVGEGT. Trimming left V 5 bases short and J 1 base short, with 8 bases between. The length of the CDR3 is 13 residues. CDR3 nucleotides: TGTGCCAGCAGTAAACCAGCGAACACTGAAGCTTTCTTT. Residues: CASSKPANTEAFF.